This record covers a single T cell receptor (beta chain). The CDR3 loop spans 13 amino acids. V trimming: 7 bases; J trimming: 7 bases; junction bases outside the gene matches: 5. Germline assignment: CDR1 ENHRY and CDR2 SYGVKD. The data belong to a study of cytomegalovirus exposure and HLA in healthy donors. This PCR relied on a set of 60 Vbeta primers and 13 Jbeta primers. This table comes from immunoSEQ multiplex PCR, and its TCRdb copy is limited to in-frame clones, with some not included. The table includes approximately 200,000 clones, around three quarters detected once. Sequences were obtained from PBMCs. This receptor was taken from a woman aged 18 to 35 in good health and CMV-seronegative. This rearrangement joins TRBV10-3 to TRBJ2-7; 12 bases match TRBD1. Here the CDR3 DNA reads TGTGCCATCAAAGGGACAGGGGGCTTAGAGCAGTACTTC. Translated, it gives CAIKGTGGLEQYF.